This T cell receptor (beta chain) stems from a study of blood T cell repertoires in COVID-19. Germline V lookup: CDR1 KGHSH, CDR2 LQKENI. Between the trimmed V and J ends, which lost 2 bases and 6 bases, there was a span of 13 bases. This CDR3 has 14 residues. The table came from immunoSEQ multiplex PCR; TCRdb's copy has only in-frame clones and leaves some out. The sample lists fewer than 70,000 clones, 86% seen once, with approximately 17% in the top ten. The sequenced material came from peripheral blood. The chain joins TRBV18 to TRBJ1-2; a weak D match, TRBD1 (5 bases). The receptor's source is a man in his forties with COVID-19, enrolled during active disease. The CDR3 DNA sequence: TGTGCCAGCTCACCAACTTCGGCGGGGGATGGCTACACCTTC. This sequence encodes CASSPTSAGDGYTF.